The T cell receptor beta chain described here comes from a study of regulatory T cells in long-lasting Graves disease. Library construction for TCR beta used iRepertoire HTBI primers and Arm-PCR of CDR3 regions. TCRdb recomputed calls from the multiplex PCR reads with MiXCR, one row per CDR3 protein. The data hold approximately 400,000 distinct CDR3 sequences, with 12% observed a single time. Time point meaning: newly diagnosed GD, antithyroid drugs for less than 3 months. Isolated PBMC RNA provided the starting material for the TCR library. The CDR3 runs 15 residues. The germline V gene encodes CDR1 KGHDR and CDR2 SFDVKD. The same specimen was also included in a second study, on T cells in Graves' hyperthyroidism and ophthalmopathy. That report adds: The HTBI primer set served for first-round RT-PCR of the TCR CDR3. Ophthalmopathy prediction by the model preceded onset by a median about 6.8 months.

The source of this sequence is a woman aged 18-35 years with Graves disease. The sequencing here drew on peripheral blood mononuclear cells (PBMCs), taken at new diagnosis, from a patient treated with antithyroid drugs. The chain combines TRBV24-1 with TRBJ2-3, with 9 bases matching TRBD1. The assigned J gene may be wrong: the sequence end matches TRBJ2-1 better. The CDR3 loop is CATSDYRQGEIEQFF. The CDR3 DNA reads as TGTGCCACCAGTGATTACAGACAGGGGGAGATTGAGCAGTTCTTC.